This T cell receptor beta chain came from a study of cytomegalovirus exposure and HLA in healthy donors. The trim removed 8 bases at V and 2 bases at J, leaving 10 bases unmatched. CDR3 length equals 15 residues. Germline CDR1 reads MDHEN; CDR2 reads SYDVKM. A few counts support this clone. The PCR made use of 60 Vbeta and 13 Jbeta primers. Assay used: immunoSEQ multiplex PCR; TCRdb lists only in-frame clones, some missing. The sample yields over 65,000 clones, around 79% seen once. J is TRBJ2-3 and V is TRBV28; 7 positions match TRBD1. This clonotype originated in a woman aged 25 to 39 in good health and CMV-seropositive. The specimen was PBMCs. CDR3 amino acids: CASREGQELTDTQYF. The CDR3 coding sequence is TGTGCCAGCCGGGAAGGACAGGAACTCACAGATACGCAGTATTTT.